The present T cell receptor (beta chain) was sequenced within a study of blood T cell repertoires in COVID-19 (TCRdb year 2020). With respect to the entire study: Collaborator samples came from the United States, Italy and Spain and covered acute and convalescent phases of COVID-19. The material from the prospective study consisted of cDNA or gDNA derived from T cells, B-cell-depleted T cells, or PBMCs. The dataset comprised deeply sampled blood TCRbeta repertoires from subjects exposed to, actively infected with, or recovered from COVID-19. The repertoires were released in a freely available public database intended as a resource for research on the immune response to SARS-CoV-2. The samples were drawn from the first 160 participants of the ongoing ImmuneRACE study and from 950 to 1,500 subjects provided by 6 global collaborators. A de-identified subject ID, COVID-19 status, age in years and sex were almost always included in the sample metadata. Where HLA class I and class II types were available, the types were taken from metadata supplied by the sample provider, not from assay-based typing. Beyond this particular receptor, the publication reports: The amount of clinical and demographic metadata varied by source and participant and was provided uncurated.

TCRbeta CDR3 regions were amplified from genomic DNA using the immunoSEQ Assay, a bias-controlled multiplex PCR. Concerning the study's data processing: The number of nucleated cells in each sample was estimated from the amplification of reference gene primers within the assay. To quantify the absolute abundance of each unique TCRbeta CDR3 rearrangement, sequence reads were collapsed and filtered. Productive Simpson clonality was computed per sample as the square root of Simpson's diversity index over productive rearrangements. The source is immuneACCESS, and TCRdb retained only in-frame sequences with V and J called. Part of the clones is not carried over; for the studies checked, unresolved V genes explain less than half of this, and the remainder is unexplained. D and trimming were read from the DNA, whereas the V and J calls and clone size are those reported in that table. This sample is represented by around 210,000 clones; approximately 80% of them were singletons. The ten largest make up over 10% of the sample.

The collaborating institutions used their own protocols to collect whole blood in K2EDTA tubes. For TCRbeta analysis, collaborators shipped samples in one of three forms: frozen whole blood, isolated PBMCs, or DNA extracted from either of those sample types. This clone turned up a few times. This receptor's antigen is unknown. No clone much larger than this one lies a single base away; base qualities are absent. Including cysteine and phenylalanine, the CDR3 has 13 amino acids. The entry retains the CDR3 DNA only, 39 bases that are in frame from base 1. Via the germline V gene, CDR1 is MNHEY and CDR2 SVGAGI. Trimming at the junction amounts to 0 bases on V and 8 bases on J, and the germline ends lie 8 bases apart.

Sequencing was performed on peripheral blood. The V and J genes are TRBV6-5 and TRBJ1-3; the D segment cannot be called with confidence. This receptor was taken from a human donor in a cohort sampled during active COVID-19. The sequenced DNA: TGTGCCAGCAGTTACTCGCTTTCGGACACCATATATTTT. The encoded protein is CASSYSLSDTIYF.